Below are 10 T cell receptor beta chains sequenced from a single sample in a study of OX40 agonist ivuxolimab in advanced cancers. The method was the immunoSEQ multiplex PCR assay. TCRdb stores this immuneACCESS table with in-frame sequences only. Part of the clones is absent; in the studies checked, under half of the shortfall reflects unresolved V genes, and no reason is known for the rest. This sample comprises approximately 55,000 clones, roughly 87% of them detected only once. The ten largest clones add up to 16% of the sample. The sample in question was CD4+ or CD8+ T cells sorted from blood, obtained in a trial of the OX40 agonist ivuxolimab. These receptors all come from an adult with an advanced solid tumor such as melanoma, head and neck, liver or kidney cancer.

This chain connects TRBV18 to TRBJ2-2; TRBD2 is a possible D gene (6 bases). The CDR3 is made up of 16 amino acids. The ends were cut back, 2 bases at V and 0 bases at J, with 10 bases in the middle. Germline loops: CDR1 KGHSH, CDR2 LQKENI. CDR3 region: CASSPRTGANTGELFF. CDR3 nucleotide sequence: TGTGCCAGCTCACCAAGGACGGGGGCGAACACCGGGGAGCTGTTTTTT.

This clone was detected only once. The V and J genes are TRBV7-3 and TRBJ2-7; 8 bases line up with TRBD2. With 5 bases clipped from V and 6 bases from J, the junction kept 15 bases outside the gene matches. The CDR3 consists of 16 residues. The germline V gene has CDR1 SGHTA and CDR2 FQGTGA. This chain's CDR3 is CASSLLPGGMKGEQYF. In nucleotides, the CDR3 is TGTGCCAGCAGCCTTCTCCCGGGGGGGATGAAGGGCGAGCAGTACTTC.

The CDR3 here is CASTTGGVATEAFF. The CDR3 DNA follows: TGTGCCAGCACTACCGGAGGGGTGGCCACTGAAGCTTTCTTT. This chain joins TRBV6-6 and TRBJ1-1; possibly TRBD1 for D (5 bases). Per the germline V gene, CDR1 is MNHNY and CDR2 is SVGAGI (reference sequence). The CDR3 runs 14 residues. V dropped 7 bases and J dropped 4 bases, with 16 bases sitting between them.

The rearrangement uses TRBV27 and TRBJ2-1; D may be TRBD2 (5 bases). Deletions cut 7 bases from V and 4 bases from J, with 17 bases between. In germline, CDR1 is MNHEY, CDR2 SMNVEV (reference sequence). CDR3 length: 15 amino acids. CDR3 sequence: CASTPGSVGYNEQFF. Written as DNA, the CDR3 is TGTGCCAGCACCCCGGGGTCTGTAGGATACAATGAGCAGTTCTTC.

This sequence joins TRBV6-5 and TRBJ2-7; a weak D match, TRBD1 (5 bases). The length of the CDR3 is 15 residues. The germline CDR1 and CDR2 sequences are MNHEY and SVGAGI. Trimming shortened V by 6 bases and J by 3 bases, and 18 bases separated the two germline ends. This chain's CDR3 is CASSPRAGQGYEQYF. For the CDR3, the DNA is TGTGCCAGCAGCCCCCGCGCCGGCCAGGGCTACGAGCAGTACTTC.

The genes are TRBV19 and TRBJ1-1; no reliable D call. Germline CDR1 and CDR2: LNHDA and SQIVND (reference sequence). The CDR3 length is 15 residues. The V end lost 3 bases, the J end lost 2 bases, and 13 bases lay between the germline ends. CDR3 sequence: CASSILSTGNTEAFF. For the CDR3, the DNA is TGTGCCAGTAGTATCCTTAGTACCGGAAACACTGAAGCTTTCTTT.

This clone turned up a few times. The chain joins TRBV7-2 to TRBJ1-5; no definite D call. V dropped 0 bases and J dropped 5 bases, with 5 bases sitting between them. Germline V gene sequence: CDR1 SGHTA, CDR2 FQGNSA. CDR3 length: 13 amino acids. The CDR3 sequence: CASSLAHDQPQHF. The DNA for the CDR3 is TGTGCCAGCAGCTTAGCCCACGATCAGCCCCAGCATTTT. Variable domain in full (rest from reference TRBV7-2 and TRBJ1-5): GAGVSQSPSNKVTEKGKDVELRCDPISGHTALYWYRQSLGQGLEFLIYFQGNSAPDKSGLPSDRFSAERTGGSVSTLTIQRTQQEDSAVYLCASSLAHDQPQHFGDGTRLSIL.

This chain links TRBV28 with TRBJ1-2, with D possibly TRBD1 on 5 matching bases. Trimming removed 5 bases from V and 2 bases from J, with 27 bases in between. CDR1 and CDR2 (germline): MDHEN, SYDVKM. The CDR3 loop spans 19 amino acids. CDR3 DNA: TGTGCCAGCAGTCCCCCGGTGGCCCTCCCGGGACGGAGGAACTATGGCTACACCTTC. Protein product: CASSPPVALPGRRNYGYTF.

V and J are TRBV6-6 and TRBJ1-1; D is possibly TRBD1 (6 bases). The germline gives CDR1 MNHNY, CDR2 SVGAGI (reference sequence). The CDR3 is made up of 15 amino acids. The V gene lost 2 bases and the J gene lost 4 bases, with 14 bases spanning the gap. CDR3 nucleotides: TGTGCCAGCAGTTACACAGGGAGGGGCGGCACTGAAGCTTTCTTT. Its translation: CASSYTGRGGTEAFF.

With regard to this clone: The junction differs from germline at one of its ends, possibly a read error. The chain carries TRBV7-8 and TRBJ2-5, with 9 nucleotides matching TRBD1. The CDR3 has 15 residues. The germline V gene has CDR1 SGHVS and CDR2 FQNEAQ. This chain's CDR3 is CASSKTRDRVSGVNF. The CDR3 DNA sequence: TGTGCCAGCAGCAAGACCCGGGACAGGGTCTCGGGAGTAAACTTC. The variable domain in full, with the rest retrieved from reference TRBV7-8 and TRBJ2-5, is GAGVSQSPRYKVAKRGQDVALRCDPISGHVSLFWYQQALGQGPEFLTYFQNEAQLDKSGLPSDRFFAERPEGSVSTLKIQRTQQEDSAVYLCASSKTRDRVSGVNFGPGTRLLVL.